This T cell receptor (beta chain) was captured by sequencing in a study of cytomegalovirus exposure and HLA in healthy donors. A multiplex PCR was run with 60 Vbeta primers and 13 Jbeta primers. Method: immunoSEQ multiplex PCR; TCRdb's copy keeps in-frame clones and lacks some. The sample has 180,000 or so clones; around 83% are singletons. In its sample, this clone was seen once. This sequence originates from a woman in her fifties or sixties in good health and CMV-seropositive. Sequenced input: PBMCs.

The CDR3 coding sequence is TGTGCCAGCAGCACGGGGGGGACAGGGAGTTACGAGCAGTACTTC. It codes for CASSTGGTGSYEQYF. V and J are TRBV28 and TRBJ2-7; D possibly corresponds to TRBD1 (9 bases). Germline V lookup: CDR1 MDHEN, CDR2 SYDVKM. V shed 6 bases and J shed 4 bases, with 19 bases lying between them. This CDR3 is built from 15 residues. The full variable domain, its missing parts supplied by reference TRBV28 and TRBJ2-7, is DVKVTQSSRYLVKRTGEKVFLECVQDMDHENMFWYRQDPGLGLRLIYFSYDVKMKEKGDIPEGYSVSREKKERFSLILESASTNQTSMYLCASSTGGTGSYEQYFGPGTRLTVT.